Listed below are T cell receptor beta chains from one sample, sequenced in a study of T-cell reconstitution after alpha-beta-depleted transplantation in children. TCRdb used MiXCR to reprocess the PCR reads, holding one entry per CDR3 protein. The sample contains about 300,000 distinct CDR3 sequences, around 9.1% of which appear only once. The material was PBMCs, obtained before TCRalphabeta/CD19-depleted stem cell transplant. Receptors originate from a boy younger than two with acute myeloid leukemia, due to receive a stem cell transplant. Both conserved end residues are part of each CDR3. The D gene is left open where the match is weak. For some rows the clone size is stated as once, few or many, or as a class when expanded; others skip it.

j_call v_call cdr3_length d_call clone_size cdr3_aa cdr3_nt
TRBJ2-7 TRBV7-9 11 . many CATGGAYEQYF TGTGCCACAGGGGGGGCCTACGAGCAGTACTTC
TRBJ2-7 TRBV11-2 15 TRBD2 many CASSLTGTSGGAQYF TGTGCCAGCAGCCTCACCGGGACTAGCGGGGGGGCCCAGTACTTC
TRBJ2-1 TRBV20-1 15 TRBD2 many CSASSGGGSYNEQFF TGCAGTGCTAGTTCTGGCGGGGGGTCCTACAATGAGCAGTTCTTC
TRBJ2-4 TRBV20-1 12 TRBD1 many CSASRQGNIQYF TGCAGTGCTAGCCGACAGGGAAACATTCAGTACTTC
TRBJ2-5 TRBV20-1 12 . few CSAGADQETQYF TGCAGCGCTGGGGCTGACCAAGAGACCCAGTACTTC
TRBJ1-6 TRBV6-5 17 TRBD1 many CASSYGTGDYYNSPLHF TGTGCCAGCAGTTACGGTACAGGGGACTACTATAATTCACCCCTCCACTTT
TRBJ2-7 TRBV7-9 15 TRBD1 . CASSPRIGQAYEQYF TGTGCCAGCAGCCCGAGGATCGGACAGGCCTACGAGCAGTACTTC
TRBJ1-1 TRBV13 13 TRBD1 . CASSLATGAEAFF TGTGCCAGCAGCTTAGCTACAGGGGCTGAAGCTTTCTTT
TRBJ2-3 TRBV27 15 . many CASSLSGTITDTQYF TGTGCCAGCAGTTTATCAGGGACCATCACAGATACGCAGTATTTT
TRBJ2-4 TRBV7-3 13 . many CASSPDPTNIQYF TGTGCCAGCAGCCCAGACCCGACCAACATTCAGTACTTC
TRBJ2-7 TRBV29-1 12 TRBD1 many CSVETGEIEQYF TGCAGCGTTGAGACAGGGGAGATCGAGCAGTACTTC
TRBJ1-1 TRBV12-3/TRBV12-4 15 TRBD1 many CASSARDRANTEAFF TGTGCCAGCAGCGCCCGGGACAGGGCAAACACTGAAGCTTTCTTT
TRBJ2-7 TRBV12-3/TRBV12-4 15 TRBD2 many CASSFSSGTPYEQYF TGTGCCAGCAGTTTTTCTAGCGGAACTCCCTACGAGCAGTACTTC
TRBJ1-2 TRBV6-1 16 . many CASSEAKLAANYGYTF TGTGCCAGCAGTGAAGCGAAGCTAGCAGCTAACTATGGCTACACCTTC
TRBJ2-2 TRBV4-2 14 TRBD2 many CASSHSGSNGELFF TGTGCCAGCAGCCATAGCGGGAGTAACGGGGAGCTGTTTTTT
TRBJ2-3 TRBV7-3 15 . many CASSLVLTGKDTQYF TGTGCCAGCAGCTTAGTACTAACAGGGAAAGATACGCAGTATTTT
TRBJ2-2 TRBV5-1 16 . many CASSGWTARDTGELFF TGCGCCAGCAGCGGTTGGACGGCGCGAGACACCGGGGAGCTGTTTTTT
TRBJ2-3 TRBV6-5 13 TRBD2 many CASSLDREGTQYF TGTGCCAGCAGTCTCGACCGGGAGGGTACGCAGTATTTT
TRBJ2-7 TRBV28 12 . many CASSGRGYEQYF TGTGCCAGCAGTGGCAGGGGCTACGAGCAGTACTTC
TRBJ2-1 TRBV7-9 12 . many CASSLSGYEQFF TGTGCCAGCAGCTTGTCAGGGTATGAGCAGTTCTTC
TRBJ2-7 TRBV2 14 TRBD2 many CASRGGRASYEQYF TGTGCCAGCAGAGGAGGGAGGGCTTCCTACGAGCAGTACTTC
TRBJ2-1 TRBV10-3 15 . . CAISEDGSSYNEQFF TGTGCCATCAGTGAGGACGGGAGCTCCTACAATGAGCAGTTCTTC
TRBJ2-1 TRBV7-3 16 . many CASSLTLKLGVDEQFF TGTGCCAGCAGCTTAACCCTTAAACTGGGAGTAGATGAGCAGTTCTTC
TRBJ2-2 TRBV29-1 12 TRBD1 many CSVERDSGELFF TGCAGCGTTGAAAGGGACAGCGGGGAGCTGTTTTTT
TRBJ2-3 TRBV15 15 TRBD1 . CATSRDGQGTDTQYF TGTGCCACCAGCAGAGATGGACAGGGAACAGATACGCAGTATTTT
TRBJ2-1 TRBV20-1 15 . many CSAGSREAKRGEQFF TGCAGTGCGGGCAGTCGGGAAGCGAAGAGGGGTGAGCAGTTCTTC